This T cell receptor beta chain was recorded in a study of T-cell memory formation after mild COVID-19. General observations from the study: CM and EM subsets held most contracting CD4+ clones; EMRA held CD8+ ones. The authors left the SARS-CoV-2 specificity of second-wave clones peaking on day 37 unconfirmed.

TCR alpha and TCR beta cDNA libraries carrying sample barcodes and UMIs came from 5'RACE with constant-segment primers. TCRdb fed the 5' RACE reads into MiXCR, producing one record per CDR3 protein. The data hold about 540,000 distinct CDR3 sequences, with about 20% observed a single time. V was cut by 5 bases and J by 6 bases, with 23 bases left in between. This CDR3 spans 17 amino acids. This clonotype was seen only a few times. Antigen unknown. This receptor was obtained from an adult woman who had mild COVID-19 (a few samples of this study predate the infection). Cell type and time point are not known. Input material: PBMCs or a T cell subset sorted from them (not recorded which). The rearrangement uses TRBV12-3 or TRBV12-4 and TRBJ2-1; D is possibly TRBD2 (7 bases). CDR3 DNA: TGTGCCAGCAGTCCCAGCGGGCGGGGGCTCCTGGGCAATGAGCAGTTCTTC. Amino acid sequence: CASSPSGRGLLGNEQFF.